Described below is a single T cell receptor beta chain sequence and its context. Its cognate antigen is unknown. These data belong to a study of identifying expanded T cells in peripheral blood. Study-wide results and limits: Variance in clone template counts between approximately two-week samples significantly increased with total template count across all healthy donors. Technical replicates showed about 1.1 changed clones; roughly two weeks about 16.4; four weeks 19.

Data came from immunoSEQ multiplex PCR; TCRdb stores just in-frame clones and leaves some out. The sample records roughly 100,000 clones, 70% to 90% being singletons. The CDR3 contains 11 residues. The germline gives CDR1 SGHVS, CDR2 FNYEAQ. V was pared by 5 bases and J by 7 bases, with 6 bases between. During the collection period, no donor immune events like infections were recorded. The chain joins TRBV7-6 to TRBJ2-1, with unresolved D. This receptor was identified in a person aged 18-70 years in good health. Sequencing was performed on blood. The CDR3 sequence is CASSPGNEQFF. The CDR3 DNA reads TGTGCCAGCAGCCCCGGGAATGAGCAGTTCTTC.